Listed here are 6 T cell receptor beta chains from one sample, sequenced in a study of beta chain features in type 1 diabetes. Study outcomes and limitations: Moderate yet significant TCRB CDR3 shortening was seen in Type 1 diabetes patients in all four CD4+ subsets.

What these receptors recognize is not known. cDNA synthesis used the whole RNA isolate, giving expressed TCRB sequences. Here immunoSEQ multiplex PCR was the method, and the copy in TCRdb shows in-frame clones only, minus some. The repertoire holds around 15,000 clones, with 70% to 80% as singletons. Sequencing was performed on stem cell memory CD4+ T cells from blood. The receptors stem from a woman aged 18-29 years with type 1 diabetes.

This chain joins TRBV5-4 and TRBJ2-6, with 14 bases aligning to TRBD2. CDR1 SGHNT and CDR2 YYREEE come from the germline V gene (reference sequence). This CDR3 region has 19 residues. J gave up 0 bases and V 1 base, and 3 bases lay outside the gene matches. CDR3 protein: CASSLLGLAGVSGANVLTF. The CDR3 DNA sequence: TGTGCCAGCAGCTTGTTGGGACTAGCGGGAGTCTCTGGGGCCAACGTCCTGACTTTC. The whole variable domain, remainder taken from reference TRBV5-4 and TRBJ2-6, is ETGVTQSPTHLIKTRGQQVTLRCSSQSGHNTVSWYQQALGQGPQFIFQYYREEENGRGNFPPRFSGLQFPNYSSELNVNALELDDSALYLCASSLLGLAGVSGANVLTFGAGSRLTVL.

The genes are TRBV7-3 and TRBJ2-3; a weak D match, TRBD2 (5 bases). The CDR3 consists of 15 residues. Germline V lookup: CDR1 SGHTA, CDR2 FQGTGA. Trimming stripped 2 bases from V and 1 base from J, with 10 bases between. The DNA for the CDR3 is TGTGCCAGCAGCTTAGGAGGTTTTGGCACAGATACGCAGTATTTT. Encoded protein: CASSLGGFGTDTQYF.

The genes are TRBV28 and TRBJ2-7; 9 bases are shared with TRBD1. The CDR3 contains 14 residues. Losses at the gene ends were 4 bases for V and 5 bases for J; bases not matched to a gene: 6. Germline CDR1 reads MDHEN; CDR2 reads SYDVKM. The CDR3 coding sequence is TGTGCCAGCAGTTGGGGGGGGACAGGGCACGAGCAGTACTTC. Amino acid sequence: CASSWGGTGHEQYF. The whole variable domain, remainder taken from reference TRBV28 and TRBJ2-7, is DVKVTQSSRYLVKRTGEKVFLECVQDMDHENMFWYRQDPGLGLRLIYFSYDVKMKEKGDIPEGYSVSREKKERFSLILESASTNQTSMYLCASSWGGTGHEQYFGPGTRLTVT.

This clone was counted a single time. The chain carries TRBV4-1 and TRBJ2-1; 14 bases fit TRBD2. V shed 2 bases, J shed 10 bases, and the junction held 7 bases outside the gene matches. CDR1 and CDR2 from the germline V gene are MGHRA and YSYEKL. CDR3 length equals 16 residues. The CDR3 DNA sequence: TGCGCCAGCAGCCAACCACCGGGACTAGCGGGAGACGAGCAGTTCTTC. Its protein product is CASSQPPGLAGDEQFF.

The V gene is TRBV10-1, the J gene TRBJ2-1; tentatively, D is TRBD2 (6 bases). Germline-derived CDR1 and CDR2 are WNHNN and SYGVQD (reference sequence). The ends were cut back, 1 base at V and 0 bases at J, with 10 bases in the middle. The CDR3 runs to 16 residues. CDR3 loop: CASSEFSGSSYNEQFF. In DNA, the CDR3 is TGCGCCAGCAGTGAGTTTAGCGGTAGCTCCTACAATGAGCAGTTCTTC.

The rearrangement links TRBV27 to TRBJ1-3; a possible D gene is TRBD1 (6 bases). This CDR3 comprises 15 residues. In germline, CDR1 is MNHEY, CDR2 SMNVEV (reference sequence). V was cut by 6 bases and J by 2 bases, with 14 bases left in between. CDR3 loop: CASSLNRVPGNTIYF. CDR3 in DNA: TGTGCCAGCAGCCTGAACAGGGTACCTGGAAACACCATATATTTT.